Below are 24 T cell receptor beta chains sequenced from a single sample in a study of cytomegalovirus exposure and HLA in healthy donors. The PCR used 60 Vbeta and 13 Jbeta primers. Clones were sequenced by immunoSEQ multiplex PCR, and TCRdb holds only the in-frame ones, with some missing. Of around 150,000 clones in the sample, approximately 80% were seen once. The sequenced material came from PBMCs. These receptors came from a male donor in good health and CMV-seronegative.

V usage is TRBV6-5 and J usage is TRBJ1-5; maybe TRBD1 (6 bases). The CDR3 is 14 residues long. Trimming left V 6 bases short and J 7 bases short, with 16 bases between. Germline V gene data show CDR1 as MNHEY and CDR2 as SVGAGI. CDR3: CASSPQGRWQPQHF. The CDR3 DNA is TGTGCCAGCAGCCCCCAGGGGCGCTGGCAGCCCCAGCATTTT.

This clone came up a few times. The V gene is TRBV7-2, the J gene TRBJ1-4; TRBD1 is a possible D gene (5 bases). V lost 5 bases and J 5 bases, leaving 15 bases between the germline ends. This CDR3 is 15 amino acids long. Germline CDR1 SGHTA, CDR2 FQGNSA. This CDR3 is CASSIGGSGNEKLFF. CDR3 in DNA: TGTGCCAGCAGCATCGGGGGTAGTGGAAATGAAAAACTGTTTTTT.

This rearrangement joins TRBV7-8 to TRBJ1-3, with TRBD1 identical over 8 bases. This CDR3 has 15 amino acids. The germline gives CDR1 SGHVS, CDR2 FQNEAQ. The V and J ends lost 5 bases and 4 bases, in that order; junction bases with no gene match: 7. The CDR3 nucleotides read TGTGCCAGCAGCCCCGGGACAGGTGGAGGAAACACCATATATTTT. Amino acids: CASSPGTGGGNTIYF.

The rearrangement joins TRBV5-1 to TRBJ1-3; 8 nucleotides line up with TRBD1. Looked up from germline, CDR1 is SGHRS and CDR2 is YFSETQ. CDR3 length: 16 amino acids. The V and J ends lost 4 bases and 0 bases, in that order; junction bases with no gene match: 6. CDR3 region: CASSVGTGGSGNTIYF. The CDR3 DNA sequence: TGCGCCAGCAGCGTCGGTACAGGGGGCTCTGGAAACACCATATATTTT.

This clone was seen a few times. J is TRBJ1-1 and V is TRBV6-1, with a possible D match to TRBD1 (6 bases). The germline V gene has CDR1 MNHNS and CDR2 SASEGT. This CDR3 has 15 residues. The ends were cut back, 3 bases at V and 2 bases at J, with 13 bases in the middle. The CDR3 nucleotides are TGTGCCAGCAGTGAGCCCGACAGGACCAACACTGAAGCTTTCTTT. Its translation is CASSEPDRTNTEAFF.

The chain employs TRBV2 and TRBJ1-4; tentatively, D is TRBD1 (5 bases). Looked up from germline, CDR1 is SNHLY and CDR2 is FYNNEI. The CDR3 is 12 amino acids. V shed 7 bases and J shed 8 bases, with 11 bases lying between them. CDR3 protein: CASKTQEEKLFF. In nucleotides, the CDR3 is TGTGCCAGCAAAACACAGGAAGAAAAACTGTTTTTT. Filled out from reference TRBV2 and TRBJ1-4, the complete variable domain reads EPEVTQTPSHQVTQMGQEVILRCVPISNHLYFYWYRQILGQKVEFLVSFYNNEISEKSEIFDDQFSVERPDGSNFTLKIRSTKLEDSAMYFCASKTQEEKLFFGSGTQLSVL.

V is TRBV5-1 and J is TRBJ2-5; D possibly corresponds to TRBD1 (5 bases). Germline V gene lookup returns CDR1 SGHRS and CDR2 YFSETQ. V lost 8 bases to trimming and J lost 5 bases, with 19 bases between them. This CDR3 has 14 residues. CDR3 DNA: TGCGCCAGGGCCTGCAGGGTCAGATCGGAGACCCAGTACTTC. This translates into CARACRVRSETQYF. Looking up the rest from reference TRBV5-1 and TRBJ2-5 gives the full variable domain: KAGVTQTPRYLIKTRGQQVTLSCSPISGHRSVSWYQQTPGQGLQFLFEYFSETQRNKGNFPGRFSGRQFSNSRSEMNVSTLELGDSALYLCARACRVRSETQYFGPGTRLLVL.

The chain carries TRBV7-2 and TRBJ1-5; D is possibly TRBD1 (6 bases). The ends were cut back, 2 bases at V and 5 bases at J, with 7 bases in the middle. Germline V gene data show CDR1 as SGHTA and CDR2 as FQGNSA. CDR3 length equals 13 residues. Here the CDR3 reads CASSLPGDQPQHF. The CDR3 DNA follows: TGTGCCAGCAGCTTACCAGGGGATCAGCCCCAGCATTTT.

V is TRBV28 and J is TRBJ2-7, with TRBD1 identical over 12 bases. CDR3 length: 15 amino acids. CDR1 MDHEN and CDR2 SYDVKM come from the germline V gene. The J segment lost 5 bases and the V segment lost 6 bases, leaving 8 bases of the junction unmatched. Here the CDR3 reads CASSLLGQGAHEQYF. CDR3 bases: TGTGCCAGCAGCCTCCTGGGACAGGGGGCCCACGAGCAGTACTTC.

V usage is TRBV9 and J usage is TRBJ2-7, with TRBD1 identical over 10 bases. Unmatched junction bases numbered 5, after V lost 4 bases and J lost 4 bases. The CDR3 has 14 amino acids. Germline V CDR1 and CDR2: SGDLS, YYNGEE. This CDR3 reads CASSPGTGVYEQYF. CDR3 nucleotide sequence: TGTGCCAGCAGCCCGGGGACAGGGGTTTACGAGCAGTACTTC.

The chain uses TRBV4-3 and TRBJ1-1, with D possibly matching TRBD1 (5 bases). V was trimmed by 6 bases and J by 4 bases, leaving 18 bases between them. This CDR3 spans 15 amino acids. In germline, CDR1 is LGHNA, CDR2 YSLEER. CDR3 DNA sequence: TGCGCCAGCAGGCCACAAGAAGGTAGGGGCACTGAAGCTTTCTTT. It specifies CASRPQEGRGTEAFF.

This clone appeared a few times. V and J are TRBV7-9 and TRBJ2-7; 7 bases fit TRBD1. The CDR3 contains 16 residues. V trimming: 4 bases; J trimming: 0 bases; junction bases outside the gene matches: 9. Germline loops: CDR1 SEHNR, CDR2 FQNEAQ (reference sequence). CDR3 in amino acids: CASSSWGRDSSYEQYF. In DNA form, the CDR3 reads TGTGCCAGCAGCTCGTGGGGCCGGGACAGCTCCTACGAGCAGTACTTC.

The CDR3 DNA sequence: TGCGCCAGCAGCTTCGACAGGGGATTCTCTGGAAACACCATATATTTT. Its translation is CASSFDRGFSGNTIYF. The chain is built from TRBV5-1 and TRBJ1-3; 8 positions agree with TRBD1. This CDR3 contains 16 residues. V dropped 2 bases and J dropped 0; count of bases not matched to a gene: 4. Per the germline V gene, CDR1 is SGHRS and CDR2 is YFSETQ.

The chain joins TRBV7-9 to TRBJ1-5, with D possibly matching TRBD1 (6 bases). Germline V lookup: CDR1 SEHNR, CDR2 FQNEAQ (reference sequence). Trimming shortened V by 1 base and J by 1 base, and 11 bases separated the two germline ends. This CDR3 spans 16 amino acids. CDR3 sequence reads: CASSLGGGGSNQPQHF. CDR3 sequence (DNA): TGTGCCAGCAGCTTAGGAGGGGGTGGGAGCAATCAGCCCCAGCATTTT.

V and J are TRBV28 and TRBJ2-5, with 8 bases that match TRBD2. The length of the CDR3 is 15 residues. With 7 bases clipped from V and 2 bases from J, the junction kept 9 bases outside the gene matches. Germline CDR1 is MDHEN and CDR2 is SYDVKM. DNA of the CDR3: TGTGCCAGCACCCTCGGGGGGGCGCGTCAAGAGACCCAGTACTTC. Protein: CASTLGGARQETQYF.

The chain employs TRBV4-1 and TRBJ1-3; the match to TRBD1 covers 9 bases. With 4 bases clipped from V and 3 bases from J, the junction kept 4 bases outside the gene matches. Per the germline V gene, CDR1 is MGHRA and CDR2 is YSYEKL. This CDR3 is built from 15 residues. The CDR3, as DNA: TGCGCCAGCAGCCCCGGGACAGGGTTTGGAAACACCATATATTTT. This translates into CASSPGTGFGNTIYF.

This chain connects TRBV27 to TRBJ2-7; 7 nucleotides align to TRBD1. Unmatched junction bases numbered 14, after V lost 6 bases and J lost 3 bases. The CDR3 extends over 16 amino acids. Germline lookup yields CDR1 MNHEY and CDR2 SMNVEV (reference sequence). DNA for the CDR3: TGTGCCAGCAGCCCCCCGGAAGTAGGGGGCAACTACGAGCAGTACTTC. Translating gives CASSPPEVGGNYEQYF.

The rearrangement links TRBV4-1 to TRBJ2-6; D not certain. V was shortened by 4 bases and J by 0 bases, with 10 bases between the two germline ends. The CDR3 covers 16 residues. Per the germline V gene, CDR1 is MGHRA and CDR2 is YSYEKL. The DNA of the CDR3 is TGCGCCAGCAGCCCCATGGTCGGCTCTGGGGCCAACGTCCTGACTTTC. Its protein product is CASSPMVGSGANVLTF.

V gene TRBV29-1 combines with J gene TRBJ2-1; D possibly corresponds to TRBD1 (5 bases). CDR3 length: 13 amino acids. Trimming stripped 6 bases from V and 3 bases from J, with 12 bases between. CDR1 is SQVTM and CDR2 is ANQGSEA in the germline V gene. In nucleotides, the CDR3 is TGCAGCGTGGGCTCAGGGATCTACAATGAGCAGTTCTTC. Protein sequence: CSVGSGIYNEQFF.

The chain is built from TRBV18 and TRBJ1-1; unclear D gene. In germline, CDR1 is KGHSH, CDR2 LQKENI. Trimming left V 6 bases short and J 0 bases short, with 8 bases between. The CDR3 sequence is 13 residues long. The CDR3 region is CASSGDMNTEAFF. The DNA for the CDR3 is TGTGCCAGCTCCGGGGATATGAACACTGAAGCTTTCTTT.

The chain carries TRBV5-1 and TRBJ2-2; 8 bases fit TRBD1. The length of the CDR3 is 14 residues. V was pared by 10 bases and J by 0 bases, with 5 bases of the junction left unmatched. Germline V gene sequence: CDR1 SGHRS, CDR2 YFSETQ. The CDR3 here is CAGRTGTNTGELFF. DNA for the CDR3: TGCGCCGGAAGGACAGGGACGAACACCGGGGAGCTGTTTTTT.

The chain combines TRBV2 with TRBJ2-3, with TRBD2 matching over 9 bases. The CDR3 runs 16 residues. Germline lookup yields CDR1 SNHLY and CDR2 FYNNEI. J was trimmed by 4 bases and V by 4 bases; bases with no gene match: 9. DNA of the CDR3: TGTGCCAGCAGTGTGAAGGTAGCGGGGGTTGCAGATACGCAGTATTTT. Translation gives CASSVKVAGVADTQYF.

This sequence joins TRBV9 and TRBJ2-2; D perhaps matches TRBD1 (5 bases). CDR1 is SGDLS and CDR2 is YYNGEE in the germline V gene. Trimming removed 0 bases from V and 5 bases from J, with 11 bases in between. The CDR3 is 15 residues long. The CDR3 DNA reads as TGTGCCAGCAGCGTAGCAGCAGGGCTGACCGGGGAGCTGTTTTTT. Its protein product is CASSVAAGLTGELFF.

The V call is TRBV19, the J call TRBJ1-5; D gene ambiguous. The CDR3 has 12 residues. In germline, CDR1 is LNHDA, CDR2 SQIVND (reference sequence). Between the trimmed V and J ends, which lost 5 bases and 4 bases, there was a span of 6 bases. CDR3 amino acids: CASSPQNQPQHF. CDR3 DNA: TGTGCCAGTAGTCCACAGAATCAGCCCCAGCATTTT.